This T cell receptor (beta chain) is drawn from a study of shared clonotypes between healthy human individuals. Study context: CD8 memory received one plate per donor, CD8 naive two, CD4 memory three and CD4 naive three. Notes on the study in general: Shared across four donors were around 5% of the naive CD4 clonotypes.

The test was conducted at deep level. Original data processing: Owing to the provision of junction-only sequences devoid of quality scores by immunoSEQ, filtering differed. Profiling relied on immunoSEQ multiplex PCR, and the TCRdb table lists in-frame clones only, not all of them. V, J and clone size reflect that table, while D and trimming were determined from the DNA. The sample holds 2 million to 2.5 million clones, about nine tenths seen once. This CDR3 is 14 amino acids long. Trimming pared 3 bases from V and 3 bases from J, leaving 8 bases between. The V gene's germline CDR1 is LNHNV and CDR2 YYDKDF (reference sequence). About this clone: Antigen: not known.

The TCR was taken from a man younger than 35 in good health. Some clones in this sample may be carry-over from other donors' samples. Input material: naive CD4+ T cells from PBMCs. Sample subset: CD45RA+ positively selected. This chain links TRBV15 with TRBJ1-4; the D gene is possibly TRBD1 (5 bases). The CDR3 DNA sequence: TGTGCCACCAGCAGGACAGTGGCTAATGAAAAACTGTTTTTT. Its protein is CATSRTVANEKLFF. Looking up the rest from reference TRBV15 and TRBJ1-4 gives the full variable domain: DAMVIQNPRYQVTQFGKPVTLSCSQTLNHNVMYWYQQKSSQAPKLLFHYYDKDFNNEADTPDNFQSRRPNTSFCFLDIRSPGLGDTAMYLCATSRTVANEKLFFGSGTQLSVL.